One and the same sample provided the 5 T cell receptor beta chains below, sequenced in a study of control samples from healthy donors and cancer patients. Clones were read by immunoSEQ multiplex PCR, and TCRdb kept only the in-frame ones, dropping some. The table lists 350,000 to 450,000 clones, 90% of them singletons. Sequences were obtained from PBMCs. These TCRs come from a man aged 35-49 years with head and neck cancer.

The chain is built from TRBV9 and TRBJ2-7; D ambiguous. Germline CDR1 is SGDLS and CDR2 is YYNGEE. CDR3 length: 17 amino acids. V lost 0 bases, J lost 2 bases, and 18 bases lay in between. Written as DNA, the CDR3 is TGTGCCAGCAGCGTAGCTCCGGAACCTCGGTGGGCCTACGAGCAGTACTTC. Translated, it gives CASSVAPEPRWAYEQYF.

The rearrangement links TRBV5-1 to TRBJ2-1; TRBD1 matches at 7 bases. After removal of 3 bases from V and 3 bases from J, the junction contained 12 bases not matched to a gene. CDR1 and CDR2 from the germline V gene are SGHRS and YFSETQ. The CDR3 extends over 17 amino acids. For the CDR3, the DNA is TGCGCCAGCAGCTCCAGCAACGGGACAGAGTTCTACAATGAGCAGTTCTTC. This sequence encodes CASSSSNGTEFYNEQFF.

The chain combines TRBV7-2 with TRBJ1-4, with a possible D match to TRBD1 (6 bases). This CDR3 contains 14 residues. Germline-derived CDR1 and CDR2 are SGHTA and FQGNSA. V lost 5 bases and J lost 8, with 15 bases in between. The CDR3 reads CASSASGEGEKLFF. For the CDR3, the DNA is TGTGCCAGCAGCGCCTCAGGGGAGGGAGAAAAACTGTTTTTT. Variable domain in full (rest from reference TRBV7-2 and TRBJ1-4): GAGVSQSPSNKVTEKGKDVELRCDPISGHTALYWYRQSLGQGLEFLIYFQGNSAPDKSGLPSDRFSAERTGGSVSTLTIQRTQQEDSAVYLCASSASGEGEKLFFGSGTQLSVL.

The rearrangement links TRBV19 to TRBJ1-1; 10 nucleotides line up with TRBD1. There are 15 residues in the CDR3. Trimming at V came to 7 bases and at J to 6 bases, leaving 11 bases not matched to a gene. The germline CDR1 and CDR2 sequences are LNHDA and SQIVND (reference sequence). The CDR3 bases are TGTGCCAGTATTTCTCCGGGACAGGGGAGAGCTGAAGCTTTCTTT. Translated, it gives CASISPGQGRAEAFF.

V and J are TRBV29-1 and TRBJ1-2; a weak D match, TRBD1 (5 bases). This CDR3 spans 13 amino acids. Germline V gene sequence: CDR1 SQVTM, CDR2 ANQGSEA. The V and J ends lost 3 bases and 7 bases respectively, with 15 bases between them. This chain's CDR3 is CSVEALWGTGYTF. In nucleotides, the CDR3 is TGCAGCGTTGAGGCCCTATGGGGGACTGGCTACACCTTC.